These T cell receptor beta chains were read from a single sample in a study of breast tumors, draining lymph nodes, adjacent tissues. TCRdb redid the calling of the multiplex PCR reads with MiXCR, one entry per CDR3 protein. In the table there are more than 10,000 distinct CDR3 sequences, 55% to 75% of which are singletons. Material: tumor-adjacent breast tissue. The origin of the receptors is a female donor with breast cancer. Some clones in this sample may be carry-over from other donors' samples. CDR3s include the opening cysteine and the closing phenylalanine or tryptophan. D genes are given only for firm matches. The size field is filled for only some rows; it gives once, few, many or a size class.

CDR3 protein: CASSQWTSGRSDTQYF; CDR3 DNA: TGCGCCAGCAGCCAATGGACTAGCGGGAGGTCAGATACGCAGTATTTT; D gene: TRBD2; V gene: TRBV4-1; J gene: TRBJ2-3; clone size: .; CDR3 length: 16
CDR3 protein: CSAPWTSRFSTDTQYF; CDR3 DNA: TGCAGTGCACCCTGGACTAGCCGTTTCAGCACAGATACGCAGTATTTT; D gene: TRBD2; V gene: TRBV20-1; J gene: TRBJ2-3; clone size: .; CDR3 length: 16
CDR3 protein: CASSLAQGNEKLFF; CDR3 DNA: TGCGCCAGCAGCTTGGCACAGGGCAATGAAAAACTGTTTTTT; D gene: .; V gene: TRBV5-1; J gene: TRBJ1-4; clone size: medium-sized; CDR3 length: 14
CDR3 protein: CSARTSAYNEQFF; CDR3 DNA: TGCAGTGCTAGGACTAGCGCCTACAATGAGCAGTTCTTC; D gene: TRBD2; V gene: TRBV20-1; J gene: TRBJ2-1; clone size: .; CDR3 length: 13
CDR3 protein: CASSDRAYEQYF; CDR3 DNA: TGTGCCAGCAGTGACAGAGCCTACGAGCAGTACTTC; D gene: .; V gene: TRBV6-1; J gene: TRBJ2-7; clone size: .; CDR3 length: 12
CDR3 protein: CSVSGQATSGYTF; CDR3 DNA: TGCAGCGTGTCGGGACAGGCGACCTCTGGCTACACCTTC; D gene: TRBD1; V gene: TRBV29-1; J gene: TRBJ1-2; clone size: .; CDR3 length: 13
CDR3 protein: CASSSGANVLTF; CDR3 DNA: TGTGCCAGCAGTTCTGGGGCCAACGTCCTGACTTTC; D gene: .; V gene: TRBV6-6; J gene: TRBJ2-6; clone size: .; CDR3 length: 12
CDR3 protein: CATSGRSGTGKDTQYF; CDR3 DNA: TGTGCCACCAGCGGAAGGTCGGGGACAGGGAAAGATACGCAGTATTTT; D gene: TRBD1; V gene: TRBV15; J gene: TRBJ2-3; clone size: many; CDR3 length: 16
CDR3 protein: CASRHRPGTGNEQFF; CDR3 DNA: TGCGCCAGCAGGCACAGGCCCGGGACAGGGAATGAGCAGTTCTTC; D gene: TRBD1; V gene: TRBV5-1; J gene: TRBJ2-1; clone size: once; CDR3 length: 15
CDR3 protein: CVSSPPGANVLTF; CDR3 DNA: TGTGTCAGCAGCCCCCCTGGGGCCAACGTCCTGACTTTC; D gene: .; V gene: TRBV6-4; J gene: TRBJ2-6; clone size: .; CDR3 length: 13
CDR3 protein: CASSPRDRGLRKTQYF; CDR3 DNA: TGTGCCAGCAGCCCTCGGGACAGGGGGTTAAGGAAGACCCAGTACTTC; D gene: TRBD1; V gene: TRBV7-8; J gene: TRBJ2-5; clone size: .; CDR3 length: 16